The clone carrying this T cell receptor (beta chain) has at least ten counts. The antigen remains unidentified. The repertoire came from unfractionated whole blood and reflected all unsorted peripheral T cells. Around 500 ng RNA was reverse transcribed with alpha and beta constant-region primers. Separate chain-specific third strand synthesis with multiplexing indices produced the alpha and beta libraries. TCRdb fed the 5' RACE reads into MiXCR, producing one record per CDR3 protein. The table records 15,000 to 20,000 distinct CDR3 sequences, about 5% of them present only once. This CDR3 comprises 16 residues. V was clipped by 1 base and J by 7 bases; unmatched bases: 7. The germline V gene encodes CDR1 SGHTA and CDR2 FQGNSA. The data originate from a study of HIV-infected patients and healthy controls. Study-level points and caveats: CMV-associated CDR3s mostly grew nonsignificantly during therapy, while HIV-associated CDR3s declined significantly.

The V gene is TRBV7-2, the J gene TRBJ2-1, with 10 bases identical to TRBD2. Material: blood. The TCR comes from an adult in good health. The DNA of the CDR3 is TGTGCCAGCAGCTTAGGGAGTCTAGCGGGGGTTAATGAGCAGTTCTTC. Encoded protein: CASSLGSLAGVNEQFF. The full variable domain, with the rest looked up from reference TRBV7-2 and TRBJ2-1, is GAGVSQSPSNKVTEKGKDVELRCDPISGHTALYWYRQSLGQGLEFLIYFQGNSAPDKSGLPSDRFSAERTGGSVSTLTIQRTQQEDSAVYLCASSLGSLAGVNEQFFGPGTRLTVL.